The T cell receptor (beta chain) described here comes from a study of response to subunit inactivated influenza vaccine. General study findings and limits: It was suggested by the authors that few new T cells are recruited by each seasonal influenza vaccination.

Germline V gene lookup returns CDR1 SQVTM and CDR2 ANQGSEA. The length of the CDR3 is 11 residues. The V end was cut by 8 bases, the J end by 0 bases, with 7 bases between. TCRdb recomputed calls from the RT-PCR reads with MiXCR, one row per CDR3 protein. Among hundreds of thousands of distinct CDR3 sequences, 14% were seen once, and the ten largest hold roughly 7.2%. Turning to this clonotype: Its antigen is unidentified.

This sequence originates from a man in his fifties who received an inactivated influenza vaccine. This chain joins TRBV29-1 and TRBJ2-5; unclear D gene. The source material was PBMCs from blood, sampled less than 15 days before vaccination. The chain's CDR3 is CSFLYQETQYF. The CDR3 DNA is TGCAGCTTTTTGTACCAAGAGACCCAGTACTTC.